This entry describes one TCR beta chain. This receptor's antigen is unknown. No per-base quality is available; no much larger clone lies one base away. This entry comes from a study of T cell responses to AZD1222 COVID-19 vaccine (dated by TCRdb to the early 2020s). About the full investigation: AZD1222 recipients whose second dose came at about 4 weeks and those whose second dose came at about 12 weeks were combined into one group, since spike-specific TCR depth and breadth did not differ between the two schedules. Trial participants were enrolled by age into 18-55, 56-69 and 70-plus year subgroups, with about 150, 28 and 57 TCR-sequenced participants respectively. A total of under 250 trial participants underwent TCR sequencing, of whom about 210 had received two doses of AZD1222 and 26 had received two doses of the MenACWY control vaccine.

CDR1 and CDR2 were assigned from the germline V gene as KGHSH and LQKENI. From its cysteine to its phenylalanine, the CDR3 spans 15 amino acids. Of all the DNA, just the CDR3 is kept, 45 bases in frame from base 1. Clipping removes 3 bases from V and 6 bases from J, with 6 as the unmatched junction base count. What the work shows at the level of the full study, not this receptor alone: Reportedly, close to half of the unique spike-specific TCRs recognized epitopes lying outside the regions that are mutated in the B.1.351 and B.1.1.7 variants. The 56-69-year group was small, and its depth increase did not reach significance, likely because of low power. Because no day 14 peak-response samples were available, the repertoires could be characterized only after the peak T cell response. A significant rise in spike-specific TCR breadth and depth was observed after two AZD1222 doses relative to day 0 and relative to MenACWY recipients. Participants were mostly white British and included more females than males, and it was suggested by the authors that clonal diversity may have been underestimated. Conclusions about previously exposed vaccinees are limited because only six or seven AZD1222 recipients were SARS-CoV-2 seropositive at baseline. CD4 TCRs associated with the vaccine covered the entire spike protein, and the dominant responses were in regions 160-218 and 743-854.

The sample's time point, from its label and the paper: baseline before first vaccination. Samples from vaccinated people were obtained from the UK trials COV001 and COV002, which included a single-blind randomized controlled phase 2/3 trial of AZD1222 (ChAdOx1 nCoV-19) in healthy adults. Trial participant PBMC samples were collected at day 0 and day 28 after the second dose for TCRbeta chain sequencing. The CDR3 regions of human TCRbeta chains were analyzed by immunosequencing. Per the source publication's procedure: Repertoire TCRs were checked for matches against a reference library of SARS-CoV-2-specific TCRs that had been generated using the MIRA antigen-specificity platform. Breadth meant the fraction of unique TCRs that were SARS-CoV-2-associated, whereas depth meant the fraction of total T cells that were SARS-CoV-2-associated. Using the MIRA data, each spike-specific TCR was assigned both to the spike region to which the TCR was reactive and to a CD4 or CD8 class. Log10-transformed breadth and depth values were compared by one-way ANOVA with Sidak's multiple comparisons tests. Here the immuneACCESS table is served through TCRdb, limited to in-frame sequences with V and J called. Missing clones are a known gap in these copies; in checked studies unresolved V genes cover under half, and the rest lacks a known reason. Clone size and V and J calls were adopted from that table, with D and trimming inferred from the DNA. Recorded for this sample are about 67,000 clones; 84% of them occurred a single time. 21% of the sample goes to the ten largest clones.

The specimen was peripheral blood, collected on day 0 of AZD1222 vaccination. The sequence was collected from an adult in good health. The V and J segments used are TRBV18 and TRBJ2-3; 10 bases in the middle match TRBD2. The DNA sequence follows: TGTGCCAGCTCACCCCCAGCGGGGGGGCCGGATACGCAGTATTTT. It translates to CASSPPAGGPDTQYF.